Below, 21 T cell receptor beta chains from the same sample are listed, as sequenced in a study of chemoradiotherapy in HPV16-positive cancers. TCRdb's table, derived via immunoSEQ multiplex PCR, lists solely in-frame clones and lacks some. The sample has 45,000 to 60,000 clones, more than 75% seen once. Sequencing used blood, obtained from a patient who underwent chemoradiotherapy. Source of these receptors: a human donor with HPV-associated anogenital cancer.

The gene calls are TRBV30 and TRBJ1-1; D is unresolved. The CDR3 spans 14 residues. Looked up from germline, CDR1 is GTSNPN and CDR2 is SVGIG (reference sequence). Deletions cut 4 bases from V and 6 bases from J, with 18 bases between. CDR3 loop: CAWNELGRVPEAFF. For the CDR3, the DNA is TGTGCCTGGAACGAGTTAGGGAGGGTACCTGAAGCTTTCTTT.

The V gene is TRBV5-4, the J gene TRBJ2-1; 11 bases line up with TRBD2. The V and J ends lost 7 bases and 6 bases, in that order; junction bases with no gene match: 9. Germline CDR1 and CDR2: SGHNT and YYREEE (reference sequence). This CDR3 is 15 amino acids long. The CDR3 loop is CASRGGLAVSNEQFF. CDR3 DNA: TGTGCCAGCCGGGGGGGACTAGCGGTGAGCAATGAGCAGTTCTTC.

This chain connects TRBV5-1 to TRBJ1-2; D remains ambiguous. The V gene's germline CDR1 is SGHRS and CDR2 YFSETQ. The CDR3 spans 13 residues. Deletions cut 6 bases from V and 7 bases from J, with 16 bases between. CDR3 residues: CASTLEVGGGYTF. Here the CDR3 DNA reads TGCGCCAGCACCCTAGAGGTAGGAGGTGGCTACACCTTC.

The DNA for the CDR3 is TGTGCCAGCAGCCCCGGACAGGGCTACGAGCAGTACTTC. Its protein is CASSPGQGYEQYF. The V and J genes are TRBV9 and TRBJ2-7; the match to TRBD1 covers 8 bases. V dropped 4 bases and J dropped 3; count of bases not matched to a gene: 3. The CDR3 extends over 13 amino acids. Germline CDR1 SGDLS, CDR2 YYNGEE. Variable domain in full (rest from reference TRBV9 and TRBJ2-7): DSGVTQTPKHLITATGQRVTLRCSPRSGDLSVYWYQQSLDQGLQFLIQYYNGEERAKGNILERFSAQQFPDLHSELNLSSLELGDSALYFCASSPGQGYEQYFGPGTRLTVT.

The gene calls are TRBV18 and TRBJ1-2; TRBD1 matches at 8 bases. CDR3 size: 15 residues. Germline V lookup: CDR1 KGHSH, CDR2 LQKENI. Trimming at V came to 3 bases and at J to 5 bases, leaving 8 bases not matched to a gene. CDR3 nucleotide sequence: TGTGCCAGCTCACCCTTCCGGACAGGGAGATATGGCTACACCTTC. Protein: CASSPFRTGRYGYTF.

The chain carries TRBV4-3 and TRBJ1-2; D is possibly TRBD1 (5 bases). The CDR3 consists of 15 residues. Trimming pared 0 bases from V and 4 bases from J, leaving 12 bases between. Germline V gene sequence: CDR1 LGHNA, CDR2 YSLEER. In nucleotides, the CDR3 is TGCGCCAGCAGCCAAGACCAGACAGCGGCCTATGGCTACACCTTC. This encodes CASSQDQTAAYGYTF.

This clone came up a few times. J is TRBJ1-2 and V is TRBV10-3; 8 nucleotides match TRBD1. Germline V lookup: CDR1 ENHRY, CDR2 SYGVKD. The junction had 5 bases not matched to a gene; V was cut back by 6 bases and J by 5 bases. CDR3 length: 13 residues. CDR3 residues: CAISSGGEYGYTF. In DNA form, the CDR3 reads TGTGCCATCAGCTCAGGGGGCGAGTATGGCTACACCTTC.

CDR3 sequence: CATGQGATGYTF. Here the CDR3 DNA reads TGTGCCACCGGACAGGGGGCTACTGGCTACACCTTC. The chain combines TRBV6-5 with TRBJ1-2; TRBD1 aligns across 11 bases. CDR1 is MNHEY, CDR2 SVGAGI, per germline. The trim removed 10 bases at V and 7 bases at J, leaving 5 bases unmatched. The CDR3 runs to 12 residues.

The CDR3 nucleotides read TGTGCCCTGGGGACGGAAGAGACCCAGTACTTC. Protein sequence: CALGTEETQYF. This chain links TRBV5-4 with TRBJ2-5; D tentatively fits TRBD1 or TRBD2 (5 bases each). Per the germline V gene, CDR1 is SGHNT and CDR2 is YYREEE (reference sequence). V was shortened by 10 bases and J by 3 bases, with 10 bases between the two germline ends. This CDR3 has 11 amino acids.

The CDR3 coding sequence is TGTGCCAGCAGTGGGGGGATTGGAGAGCAGTTCTTC. Its translation is CASSGGIGEQFF. V is TRBV2 and J is TRBJ2-1; D may correspond to TRBD1 or TRBD2 (5 bases each). Trimming took 4 bases from V and 10 from J, leaving 11 bases between them. Germline-derived CDR1 and CDR2 are SNHLY and FYNNEI. The CDR3 has 12 amino acids.

This chain links TRBV9 with TRBJ1-5, with 7 bases fitting TRBD1. CDR3 length: 15 residues. Germline V lookup: CDR1 SGDLS, CDR2 YYNGEE. After removal of 3 bases from V and 4 bases from J, the junction contained 7 bases not matched to a gene. Here the CDR3 reads CASSATGDGNQPQHF. As DNA, the CDR3 is TGTGCCAGCAGCGCAACAGGGGACGGAAATCAGCCCCAGCATTTT.

J is TRBJ2-2 and V is TRBV19; no clear D. Germline V gives CDR1 LNHDA, CDR2 SQIVND (reference sequence). V was trimmed by 3 bases and J by 3 bases, leaving 5 bases between them. This CDR3 spans 13 amino acids. CDR3 amino acids: CASSISDTGELFF. The CDR3 DNA follows: TGTGCCAGTAGTATCTCAGACACCGGGGAGCTGTTTTTT.

The chain recombines TRBV11-3 with TRBJ2-1; no firm D call. Germline V gene lookup returns CDR1 SGHNT and CDR2 YENEEA. The CDR3 loop spans 13 amino acids. V lost 1 base and J 7 bases, leaving 8 bases between the germline ends. CDR3 sequence (DNA): TGTGCCAGCAGCTTAGGGGCAGTTAATGAGCAGTTCTTC. Protein product: CASSLGAVNEQFF.

This chain uses TRBV7-2 with TRBJ2-7; possibly TRBD2 for D (6 bases). Deletions cut 2 bases from V and 3 bases from J, with 11 bases between. Looked up from germline, CDR1 is SGHTA and CDR2 is FQGNSA. The length of the CDR3 is 14 residues. CDR3: CASSLPGGYYEQYF. The CDR3 region has the DNA TGTGCCAGCAGCTTACCCGGGGGTTACTACGAGCAGTACTTC.

The J gene is TRBJ2-3, the V gene TRBV2, with D tentatively TRBD1 (5 bases). Germline V gene lookup returns CDR1 SNHLY and CDR2 FYNNEI. V was trimmed by 6 bases and J by 0 bases, leaving 10 bases between them. The length of the CDR3 is 14 residues. The CDR3 loop is CASRRGGSTDTQYF. Here the CDR3 DNA reads TGTGCCAGCAGAAGGGGCGGTAGCACAGATACGCAGTATTTT. Looking up the rest from reference TRBV2 and TRBJ2-3 gives the full variable domain: EPEVTQTPSHQVTQMGQEVILRCVPISNHLYFYWYRQILGQKVEFLVSFYNNEISEKSEIFDDQFSVERPDGSNFTLKIRSTKLEDSAMYFCASRRGGSTDTQYFGPGTRLTVL.

J is TRBJ2-7 and V is TRBV19; possibly TRBD2 for D (6 bases). The germline V and J ends were trimmed by 9 bases and 0 bases, with 15 bases remaining between them. The CDR3 has 14 amino acids. Germline CDR1 is LNHDA and CDR2 is SQIVND (reference sequence). The CDR3 loop reads CASRTAGSSYEQYF. In nucleotides, the CDR3 is TGTGCCAGCAGGACCGCGGGGTCCTCCTACGAGCAGTACTTC. Full variable domain (outside the CDR3, taken from reference TRBV19 and TRBJ2-7): DGGITQSPKYLFRKEGQNVTLSCEQNLNHDAMYWYRQDPGQGLRLIYYSQIVNDFQKGDIAEGYSVSREKKESFPLTVTSAQKNPTAFYLCASRTAGSSYEQYFGPGTRLTVT.

Only a few counts were recorded for this clone. J is TRBJ1-6 and V is TRBV5-4; D is uncertain. Trimming shortened V by 4 bases and J by 7 bases, and 21 bases separated the two germline ends. CDR1 SGHNT and CDR2 YYREEE come from the germline V gene (reference sequence). The CDR3 contains 17 residues. CDR3 bases: TGTGCCAGCAGCCCTGCCGGCAACAGCCGATCCAATTCACCCCTCCACTTT. It yields the protein CASSPAGNSRSNSPLHF.

The chain recombines TRBV5-1 with TRBJ2-1; 13 bases map to TRBD2. Germline lookup yields CDR1 SGHRS and CDR2 YFSETQ. The CDR3 length is 15 residues. The J segment lost 7 bases and the V segment lost 0 bases, leaving 1 base of the junction unmatched. The CDR3 spells CASSLGLAGGNEQFF. The CDR3 DNA is TGCGCCAGCAGCTTGGGACTAGCGGGAGGAAATGAGCAGTTCTTC.

V usage is TRBV7-2 and J usage is TRBJ2-1; 10 bases fit TRBD2. Trimming took 8 bases from V and 2 from J; bases not matched to a gene: 9. Germline CDR1 reads SGHTA; CDR2 reads FQGNSA. This CDR3 comprises 16 residues. CDR3 sequence: CASLTTGTSAYNEQFF. The CDR3 bases are TGTGCCAGCCTTACAACCGGGACTAGCGCCTACAATGAGCAGTTCTTC. Filled out from reference TRBV7-2 and TRBJ2-1, the complete variable domain reads GAGVSQSPSNKVTEKGKDVELRCDPISGHTALYWYRQSLGQGLEFLIYFQGNSAPDKSGLPSDRFSAERTGGSVSTLTIQRTQQEDSAVYLCASLTTGTSAYNEQFFGPGTRLTVL.

This chain joins TRBV29-1 and TRBJ2-7, with TRBD2 as a possible D gene (6 bases). V dropped 7 bases and J dropped 7 bases, with 14 bases sitting between them. This CDR3 contains 11 residues. The germline V gene has CDR1 SQVTM and CDR2 ANQGSEA. CDR3 amino acids: CSGWSRGEQYF. CDR3 coding DNA: TGCAGCGGATGGTCGCGGGGAGAGCAGTACTTC.

The chain has TRBV5-1 and TRBJ1-5; D unclear. This CDR3 comprises 13 residues. The germline gives CDR1 SGHRS, CDR2 YFSETQ. Trimming left V 0 bases short and J 8 bases short, with 9 bases between. CDR3 residues: CASSLDPVEPQHF. The CDR3 DNA reads as TGCGCCAGCAGCTTGGACCCTGTAGAGCCCCAGCATTTT.